The 16 T cell receptor beta chains below come from one sample, sequenced in a study of PD-1 blockade in classical Hodgkin lymphoma. Sequencing was performed with immunoSEQ multiplex PCR; in TCRdb, only in-frame clones are kept and a portion is missing. The table shows tens of thousands of clones, with roughly nine tenths occurring only once. Time point here: cycle 4 day 1 (C4D1), after less than 7 weeks of nivolumab. Relapse was seen in all patients after autologous stem cell transplantation, and brentuximab vedotin exposure was variable. Sequencing was performed on peripheral blood mononuclear cells (PBMCs), taken before the fourth cycle of nivolumab. The receptors were sampled from a human donor with classical Hodgkin lymphoma.

V is TRBV6-1 and J is TRBJ2-1; D remains unclear. V shed 0 bases and J shed 9 bases, with 9 bases lying between them. CDR1 is MNHNS and CDR2 is SASEGT in the germline V gene. The CDR3 is 13 amino acids. CDR3 amino acids: CASSEALLLEQFF. The CDR3 bases are TGTGCCAGCAGTGAAGCGCTTCTTCTTGAGCAGTTCTTC.

The chain uses TRBV7-6 and TRBJ1-6, with 10 bases that match TRBD1. J was trimmed by 5 bases and V by 0 bases; bases with no gene match: 4. Germline V lookup: CDR1 SGHVS, CDR2 FNYEAQ. There are 17 residues in the CDR3. The CDR3 DNA reads as TGTGCCAGCAGCTTAGCGCGAGGGACAGGGGATAATTCACCCCTCCACTTT. Translation: CASSLARGTGDNSPLHF. Drawing the rest from reference TRBV7-6 and TRBJ1-6, the complete variable domain is GAGVSQSPRYKVTKRGQDVALRCDPISGHVSLYWYRQALGQGPEFLTYFNYEAQQDKSGLPNDRFSAERPEGSISTLTIQRTEQRDSAMYRCASSLARGTGDNSPLHFGNGTRLTVT.

The chain recombines TRBV18 with TRBJ2-5; 14 bases align to TRBD2. Per the germline V gene, CDR1 is KGHSH and CDR2 is LQKENI. The CDR3 is made up of 17 amino acids. J was trimmed by 1 base and V by 0 bases; bases with no gene match: 1. The CDR3 DNA sequence: TGTGCCAGCTCACCACCGGGACTAGCGGGGGCCCAAGAGACCCAGTACTTC. It translates to CASSPPGLAGAQETQYF.

The chain recombines TRBV27 with TRBJ1-1; TRBD1 might be the D (5 bases). V gave up 6 bases and J gave up 8 bases, with 16 bases separating them. The CDR3 has 13 amino acids. Per the germline V gene, CDR1 is MNHEY and CDR2 is SMNVEV (reference sequence). The chain's CDR3 is CASRPVAGVEAFF. The CDR3 coding sequence is TGTGCCAGCAGACCCGTTGCGGGGGTGGAAGCTTTCTTT.

The chain is built from TRBV18 and TRBJ2-3; no clear D. CDR1 KGHSH and CDR2 LQKENI come from the germline V gene. V was shortened by 2 bases and J by 6 bases, with 3 bases between the two germline ends. There are 11 residues in the CDR3. The CDR3 reads CASSPSDTQYF. The CDR3 region has the DNA TGTGCCAGCTCACCATCCGATACGCAGTATTTT. Full variable domain (outside the CDR3, taken from reference TRBV18 and TRBJ2-3): NAGVMQNPRHLVRRRGQEARLRCSPMKGHSHVYWYRQLPEEGLKFMVYLQKENIIDESGMPKERFSAEFPKEGPSILRIQQVVRGDSAAYFCASSPSDTQYFGPGTRLTVL.

The rearrangement links TRBV30 to TRBJ2-3; tentatively, D is TRBD2 (5 bases). This CDR3 contains 14 residues. The germline V gene has CDR1 GTSNPN and CDR2 SVGIG (reference sequence). Trimming removed 2 bases at V and 2 bases at J, with 11 bases between. The CDR3 coding sequence is TGTGCCTGGAGTCGGACGGGGTTCACAGATACGCAGTATTTT. It is translated as CAWSRTGFTDTQYF.

The chain links TRBV6-1 to TRBJ2-3; D is unclear. There are 13 residues in the CDR3. The V end was cut by 1 base, the J end by 3 bases, with 5 bases between. Germline values: CDR1 MNHNS, CDR2 SASEGT. CDR3 bases: TGTGCCAGCAGTGAAGAGAGAACAGATACGCAGTATTTT. Residues: CASSEERTDTQYF.

This chain connects TRBV2 to TRBJ2-3; D tentatively reads TRBD1 or TRBD2 (5 bases each). The V end lost 8 bases, the J end lost 2 bases, and 17 bases lay between the germline ends. The CDR3 has 15 residues. CDR1 SNHLY and CDR2 FYNNEI come from the germline V gene. Here the CDR3 reads CASSRGPLNTDTQYF. In DNA, the CDR3 is TGTGCCAGCTCGAGGGGCCCCCTCAACACAGATACGCAGTATTTT. The full variable domain, in which reference TRBV2 and TRBJ2-3 provide the parts outside the CDR3, is EPEVTQTPSHQVTQMGQEVILRCVPISNHLYFYWYRQILGQKVEFLVSFYNNEISEKSEIFDDQFSVERPDGSNFTLKIRSTKLEDSAMYFCASSRGPLNTDTQYFGPGTRLTVL.

V usage is TRBV5-4 and J usage is TRBJ2-7; tentatively, D is TRBD1 (6 bases). This CDR3 region has 15 residues. The ends were cut back, 4 bases at V and 2 bases at J, with 16 bases in the middle. Germline CDR1 and CDR2: SGHNT and YYREEE (reference sequence). CDR3 nucleotide sequence: TGTGCCAGCAGCCAAGATTCGCAGGGGACCTACGAGCAGTACTTC. Encoded protein: CASSQDSQGTYEQYF.

The chain recombines TRBV5-5 with TRBJ1-1; TRBD1 might be the D (5 bases). This CDR3 contains 11 residues. V lost 6 bases to trimming and J lost 7 bases, with 10 bases between them. Germline loops: CDR1 SGHKS, CDR2 YYEKEE (reference sequence). The CDR3 protein is CASNWGIEAFF. CDR3 coding DNA: TGTGCCAGCAACTGGGGGATTGAAGCTTTCTTT.

The rearrangement joins TRBV11-1 to TRBJ2-7; 9 bases align to TRBD1. The trim removed 0 bases at V and 7 bases at J, leaving 4 bases unmatched. CDR1 is SGHAT and CDR2 is FQDESV in the germline V gene (reference sequence). The CDR3 is 14 amino acids. The CDR3 reads CASSLARTGVEQYF. The CDR3 DNA follows: TGTGCCAGCAGCTTAGCCCGGACAGGGGTTGAGCAGTACTTC. The entire variable domain, with the rest obtained from reference TRBV11-1 and TRBJ2-7, is as follows: EAEVAQSPRYKITEKSQAVAFWCDPISGHATLYWYRQILGQGPELLVQFQDESVVDDSQLPKDRFSAERLKGVDSTLKIQPAELGDSAMYLCASSLARTGVEQYFGPGTRLTVT.

The J gene is TRBJ2-5, the V gene TRBV7-6; D possibly corresponds to TRBD2 (5 bases). The CDR3 spans 12 residues. Germline V gene lookup returns CDR1 SGHVS and CDR2 FNYEAQ. V lost 6 bases and J lost 5, with 10 bases in between. CDR3 bases: TGTGCCAGCAGTAATGGCGGGGAGACCCAGTACTTC. As protein: CASSNGGETQYF. Combining the CDR3 with reference TRBV7-6 and TRBJ2-5 gives the whole variable domain GAGVSQSPRYKVTKRGQDVALRCDPISGHVSLYWYRQALGQGPEFLTYFNYEAQQDKSGLPNDRFSAERPEGSISTLTIQRTEQRDSAMYRCASSNGGETQYFGPGTRLLVL.

V is TRBV5-6 and J is TRBJ2-2; no definite D call. Looked up from germline, CDR1 is SGHDT and CDR2 is YYEEEE. The germline V and J ends were trimmed by 4 bases and 6 bases, with 10 bases remaining between them. This CDR3 spans 13 amino acids. CDR3 nucleotides: TGTGCCAGCAGCCGGGTGGGGTCCGGGGAGCTGTTTTTT. Encoded protein: CASSRVGSGELFF.

The DNA for the CDR3 is TGTGCCAGCAGCTTAGGGGGGATGAATGAGCAGTTCTTC. Its protein is CASSLGGMNEQFF. This chain joins TRBV11-2 and TRBJ2-1; D may match TRBD1 or TRBD2 (5 bases each). Germline CDR1 and CDR2: SGHAT and FQNNGV. This CDR3 region has 13 residues. Trimming cost V 1 base and J 7 bases, with 8 bases left between them.

V is TRBV4-1 and J is TRBJ1-2, with D maybe TRBD1 (5 bases). The CDR3 runs to 14 residues. V was pared by 4 bases and J by 4 bases, with 13 bases between. CDR1 is MGHRA, CDR2 YSYEKL, per germline. The CDR3 region is CASSRGGDSYGYTF. The CDR3, as DNA: TGCGCCAGCAGCCGAGGAGGGGATTCCTATGGCTACACCTTC.

The chain employs TRBV4-1 and TRBJ1-4; D is uncertain. Germline CDR1 reads MGHRA; CDR2 reads YSYEKL. Trimming pared 2 bases from V and 4 bases from J, leaving 11 bases between. The CDR3 contains 15 residues. CDR3 sequence: CASSQLSAFNEKLFF. Written as DNA, the CDR3 is TGCGCCAGCAGCCAACTCTCGGCCTTTAATGAAAAACTGTTTTTT.